The 5 T cell receptor beta chains below were found in one sample sequenced in a study of T cell changes during pregnancy in multiple sclerosis. Only in-frame clones appear in the TCRdb table, and some are missing; sequencing was by immunoSEQ multiplex PCR. The sample lists about 55,000 clones, 94% seen once, with 3.5% in the top ten. Sequenced here: CD8+ T cells from peripheral blood mononuclear cells, sampled in the third trimester of pregnancy. The receptors were sampled from a female donor with multiple sclerosis, enrolled in a pregnancy study.

V is TRBV29-1 and J is TRBJ2-1; TRBD1 is a possible D gene (6 bases). Germline values: CDR1 SQVTM, CDR2 ANQGSEA. The V end was cut by 3 bases, the J end by 7 bases, with 16 bases between. CDR3 size: 14 residues. CDR3 nucleotide sequence: TGCAGCGTTGATCGCAGGGGAGATGGTAATGAGCAGTTCTTC. Its translation: CSVDRRGDGNEQFF.

The chain employs TRBV12-5 and TRBJ2-7; D unresolved. The CDR3 covers 13 residues. V was trimmed by 11 bases and J by 0 bases, leaving 14 bases between them. From germline, CDR1 is LGHNT and CDR2 FRNRAP. As DNA, the CDR3 is TGTGCTCTTCTCGACACGTCCTCCTACGAGCAGTACTTC. Translating gives CALLDTSSYEQYF. Full variable domain (missing parts from reference TRBV12-5 and TRBJ2-7): DARVTQTPRHKVTEMGQEVTMRCQPILGHNTVFWYRQTMMQGLELLAYFRNRAPLDDSGMPKDRFSAEMPDATLATLKIQPSEPRDSAVYFCALLDTSSYEQYFGPGTRLTVT.

The rearrangement links TRBV10-3 to TRBJ2-1, with TRBD1 matching over 8 bases. Germline CDR1 reads ENHRY; CDR2 reads SYGVKD. This CDR3 has 16 residues. V lost 0 bases to trimming and J lost 3 bases; unmatched junction nucleotides: 4. The CDR3 loop is CAISESGTGFYNEQFF. In DNA form, the CDR3 reads TGTGCCATCAGTGAGTCCGGGACAGGATTCTACAATGAGCAGTTCTTC.

Comments on this clone: One end of the junction does not line up with germline, which may come from a read error. The chain combines TRBV30 with TRBJ2-7; 7 bases fit TRBD1. Germline values: CDR1 GTSNPN, CDR2 SVGIG (reference sequence). This CDR3 region has 11 residues. CDR3 protein: CAWSEGTALSF. CDR3 nucleotides: TGTGCCTGGAGCGAAGGGACAGCCCTATCCTTC.

The gene calls are TRBV7-9 and TRBJ2-7; 10 bases are a match to TRBD2. J lost 12 bases, V lost 1 base, and 9 bases had no gene match. Germline V gene sequence: CDR1 SEHNR, CDR2 FQNEAQ (reference sequence). The CDR3 totals 14 residues. The CDR3: CASSLDGSGRPPYF. In nucleotides, the CDR3 is TGTGCCAGCAGCTTAGATGGTAGCGGGAGGCCCCCGTACTTC.